This section outlines one TCR beta chain sequence together with its context. These data belong to a study of blood T cell repertoires in COVID-19. V dropped 6 bases and J dropped 4 bases, with 10 bases sitting between them. Germline CDR1 and CDR2: SGHTA and FQGNSA. CDR3 length: 13 amino acids. The repertoire was sequenced with immunoSEQ multiplex PCR; TCRdb's copy has only in-frame clones and lacks some. The sample shows 150,000 to 200,000 clones, 80% of them seen only once. The TCR originated in a man aged 35 to 55 who had recovered from COVID-19. Sequenced input: PBMCs or T cells enriched from blood (not recorded which). The genes are TRBV7-2 and TRBJ1-5; D possibly corresponds to TRBD1 (5 bases). Here the CDR3 DNA reads TGTGCCAGCAGTCGGACACAAAATCAGCCCCAGCATTTT. Amino acid sequence: CASSRTQNQPQHF.